The 32 T cell receptor beta chains reported below all come from one sample, sequenced in a study of beta chain features in type 1 diabetes. Every isolated RNA sample was fully reverse transcribed, so sequencing captured expressed TCRB transcripts. TCRdb's copy holds only in-frame clones and misses some; the assay was immunoSEQ multiplex PCR. The table lists under 150,000 clones, about 7.1% of them singletons, with under 1.5% in the top ten. Sample: central memory CD4+ T cells from blood. The receptors were gathered from a woman aged 30 to 39 in good health.

This clone came up a few times. V is TRBV15 and J is TRBJ2-7; maybe TRBD2 (6 bases). From germline, CDR1 is LNHNV and CDR2 YYDKDF (reference sequence). The CDR3 contains 15 residues. The V gene lost 0 bases and the J gene lost 1 base, with 10 bases spanning the gap. CDR3 DNA: TGTGCCACCAGCAGAGATCTTGGGGGGTCCTACGAGCAGTACTTC. Translating gives CATSRDLGGSYEQYF.

Only a few counts were recorded for this clone. This chain uses TRBV7-9 with TRBJ2-1; 12 bases are shared with TRBD2. V lost 2 bases to trimming and J lost 7 bases; unmatched junction nucleotides: 6. Germline CDR1 reads SEHNR; CDR2 reads FQNEAQ (reference sequence). This CDR3 has 16 amino acids. CDR3 bases: TGTGCCAGCAGCTTAATTCCGACTAGCGGGAGAAATGAGCAGTTCTTC. This encodes CASSLIPTSGRNEQFF.

The chain couples TRBV6-5 to TRBJ2-3; D is uncertain. Germline-derived CDR1 and CDR2 are MNHEY and SVGAGI. V lost 4 bases, J lost 0 bases, and 14 bases lay in between. CDR3 length equals 16 residues. CDR3 region: CASSLLRGTSTDTQYF. DNA for the CDR3: TGTGCCAGCAGTTTATTACGCGGCACTAGCACAGATACGCAGTATTTT.

The chain uses TRBV10-3 and TRBJ2-5; 9 nucleotides align to TRBD2. The CDR3 contains 15 residues. Germline V gives CDR1 ENHRY, CDR2 SYGVKD. The V gene end was trimmed by 0 bases and the J gene end by 11 bases; junction bases not matched to a gene: 10. CDR3 bases: TGTGCCATCAGTGAGTCGCGGGAGGGCCGGTGGGAGCAGTACTTC. Protein sequence: CAISESREGRWEQYF.

Only a few counts were recorded for this clone. The chain recombines TRBV6-1 with TRBJ2-7, with D possibly matching TRBD2 (6 bases). The V end lost 3 bases, the J end lost 6 bases, and 6 bases lay between the germline ends. The CDR3 is 11 amino acids. CDR1 and CDR2 (germline): MNHNS, SASEGT. CDR3 sequence (DNA): TGTGCCAGCAGTGAGGGGGGCGAGCAGTACTTC. As protein: CASSEGGEQYF.

V and J are TRBV19 and TRBJ2-2, with unresolved D. Germline V gene sequence: CDR1 LNHDA, CDR2 SQIVND (reference sequence). The CDR3 runs 15 residues. Trimming left V 0 bases short and J 6 bases short, with 11 bases between. The CDR3 here is CASSIDLDSPGELFF. CDR3 coding DNA: TGTGCCAGTAGTATAGATCTTGACTCGCCCGGGGAGCTGTTTTTT.

The table lists this clone with a few counts. V gene TRBV6-5 combines with J gene TRBJ2-7; TRBD2 aligns across 12 bases. V dropped 2 bases and J dropped 6; count of bases not matched to a gene: 5. Germline loops: CDR1 MNHEY, CDR2 SVGAGI. The CDR3 covers 15 residues. The CDR3 sequence is CASSYRTSGMLEQYF. CDR3 sequence (DNA): TGTGCCAGCAGTTACCGGACTAGCGGGATGCTCGAGCAGTACTTC.

The V call is TRBV5-4, the J call TRBJ2-4, with TRBD2 identical over 7 bases. Germline CDR1 SGHNT, CDR2 YYREEE (reference sequence). This CDR3 contains 15 residues. J lost 4 bases, V lost 1 base, and 5 bases had no gene match. CDR3 DNA sequence: TGTGCCAGCAGCTTGAGAGCGGGGAGTAAAAACATTCAGTACTTC. Translation: CASSLRAGSKNIQYF.

This clone was counted a few times. The rearrangement uses TRBV7-9 and TRBJ2-7; TRBD1 is a possible D gene (6 bases). The germline CDR1 and CDR2 sequences are SEHNR and FQNEAQ (reference sequence). Trimming took 0 bases from V and 3 from J, leaving 12 bases between them. The CDR3 runs to 15 residues. As DNA, the CDR3 is TGTGCCAGCAGCTTAGCGGGGGCGGTTTACTACGAGCAGTACTTC. Its translation: CASSLAGAVYYEQYF.

This clone was observed a handful of times. The junction differs from germline at one of its ends, possibly a read error. The chain couples TRBV7-7 to TRBJ2-2; 7 nucleotides agree with TRBD1. CDR1 and CDR2 from the germline V gene are SSHAT and FNYEAQ (reference sequence). This CDR3 has 15 amino acids. The CDR3 is CASSPRTGNTGELFF. CDR3 DNA sequence: TGTGCTAGCAGCCCCCGGACAGGGAACACCGGGGAGCTGTTTTTT. Drawing the rest from reference TRBV7-7 and TRBJ2-2, the complete variable domain is GAGVSQSPRYKVTKRGQDVTLRCDPISSHATLYWYQQALGQGPEFLTYFNYEAQPDKSGLPSDRFSAERPEGSISTLTIQRTEQRDSAMYRCASSPRTGNTGELFFGEGSRLTVL.

The V call is TRBV7-5, the J call TRBJ1-1; the table's D gene call, TRBD1, was not cross checked with the DNA. TRBV7-5 is a pseudogene segment. The CDR3 covers 19 residues. The CDR3 region is CARSLVEEGAARGRTEAFF. CDR3 coding DNA: TGTGCCAGAAGCTTAGTTGAGGAGGGGGCGGCCCGGGGAAGAACTGAAGCTTTCTTT.

The CDR3 loop reads CASSLGGTGQPQHF. DNA of the CDR3: TGTGCCAGCTCACTAGGGGGCACGGGTCAGCCCCAGCATTTT. The J gene is TRBJ1-5, the V gene TRBV18, with 7 bases aligning to TRBD1. Trimming took 4 bases from V and 6 from J; bases not matched to a gene: 6. CDR3 size: 14 residues. From germline, CDR1 is KGHSH and CDR2 LQKENI.

In this sample, this clone turned up a few times. This sequence joins TRBV21-1 and TRBJ2-3; TRBD1 is the table's D call and was not checked against the DNA. TRBV21-1 is a listed pseudogene. This CDR3 region has 11 residues. CDR3 protein: CAKRQKDTQYF. For the CDR3, the DNA is TGTGCCAAACGACAGAAAGATACGCAGTATTTT.

The chain has TRBV7-2 and TRBJ2-5, with 7 bases matching TRBD2. The end of the DNA fits TRBJ2-7 better, so the J call may be wrong. Germline V gene lookup returns CDR1 SGHTA and CDR2 FQGNSA. This CDR3 has 12 amino acids. CDR3 bases: TGTGCCAGTTCTAGCGGCACCTACGAGCAGTACTTC. This codes for CASSSGTYEQYF.

This clone was seen a handful of times. V and J are TRBV2 and TRBJ2-7, with 14 nucleotides matching TRBD2. The CDR3 is 16 amino acids. With V trimmed by 6 bases and J by 3 bases, 7 bases remained unmatched. The germline CDR1 and CDR2 sequences are SNHLY and FYNNEI. CDR3 amino acids: CASRPMTSGRVYEQYF. For the CDR3, the DNA is TGTGCCAGCAGGCCGATGACTAGCGGGAGGGTCTACGAGCAGTACTTC.

There are a few counts of this clone. The chain is built from TRBV4-2 and TRBJ2-5, with TRBD2 matching 9 bases. Germline values: CDR1 LGHNA, CDR2 YNFKEQ. Trimming took 2 bases from V and 2 from J; bases not matched to a gene: 3. The CDR3 contains 15 residues. The CDR3 spells CASSQFLAGQETQYF. The CDR3 nucleotides read TGTGCCAGCAGCCAATTCCTAGCGGGGCAAGAGACCCAGTACTTC.

In regard to this clone: At the DNA level, this CDR3 is encoded by other sequences in the same sample as well. The CDR3 DNA follows: TGTGCCAGCAGCCCCGGGACAGGCAATCAGCCCCAGCATTTT. It codes for CASSPGTGNQPQHF. The rearrangement links TRBV2 to TRBJ1-5; 7 positions match TRBD1. The CDR3 loop spans 14 amino acids. V shed 6 bases, J shed 2 bases, and the junction held 4 bases outside the gene matches. The germline gives CDR1 SNHLY, CDR2 FYNNEI.

This clone has at least ten counts. The gene calls are TRBV29-1 and TRBJ1-2; D is perhaps TRBD1 (5 bases). Germline-derived CDR1 and CDR2 are SQVTM and ANQGSEA. CDR3 size: 14 residues. V lost 4 bases and J 2 bases, leaving 14 bases between the germline ends. CDR3 residues: CSVGRGMGNYGYTF. The CDR3 DNA is TGCAGCGTTGGGAGGGGAATGGGAAACTATGGCTACACCTTC.

This clone was seen a handful of times. The chain joins TRBV4-3 to TRBJ1-5; D is uncertain. The CDR3 length is 15 residues. Germline assignment: CDR1 LGHNA and CDR2 YSLEER. V was pared by 1 base and J by 2 bases, with 9 bases between. The CDR3: CASSQVPGGNQPQHF. The CDR3 nucleotides are TGCGCCAGCAGCCAAGTCCCCGGGGGCAATCAGCCCCAGCATTTT.

The J gene is TRBJ1-5, the V gene TRBV5-6; 7 bases align to TRBD1. After removal of 4 bases from V and 6 bases from J, the junction contained 4 bases not matched to a gene. This CDR3 has 13 residues. Germline V gives CDR1 SGHDT, CDR2 YYEEEE. The CDR3 region is CASSVDRVQPQHF. In DNA form, the CDR3 reads TGTGCCAGCAGCGTCGACAGGGTTCAGCCCCAGCATTTT.

The table lists this clone with a few counts. The chain has TRBV5-5 and TRBJ1-5, with TRBD1 matching over 9 bases. Germline CDR1 SGHKS, CDR2 YYEKEE (reference sequence). CDR3 length: 17 amino acids. V shed 4 bases, J shed 3 bases, and the junction held 11 bases outside the gene matches. The CDR3 DNA is TGTGCCAGCAGCCCTAAGGACAGGGGATGGTCCAATCAGCCCCAGCATTTT. It codes for CASSPKDRGWSNQPQHF.

This clone was recorded at least ten times. The CDR3 is CSAVGTSGDYEQYF. CDR3 in DNA: TGCAGCGCTGTTGGGACTAGCGGGGACTACGAGCAGTACTTC. The genes are TRBV29-1 and TRBJ2-7; 13 nucleotides line up with TRBD2. The CDR3 runs 14 residues. V was clipped by 7 bases and J by 3 bases; unmatched bases: 6. Germline loops: CDR1 SQVTM, CDR2 ANQGSEA.

This rearrangement joins TRBV5-1 to TRBJ1-1, with 7 bases lining up with TRBD1. After removal of 2 bases from V and 3 bases from J, the junction contained 16 bases not matched to a gene. Per germline, CDR1 SGHRS and CDR2 YFSETQ. The CDR3 sequence is 18 residues long. This CDR3 reads CASSLMPGLTGVDTEAFF. CDR3 bases: TGCGCCAGCAGCTTAATGCCGGGCCTCACAGGGGTGGACACTGAAGCTTTCTTT. Looking up the rest from reference TRBV5-1 and TRBJ1-1 gives the full variable domain: KAGVTQTPRYLIKTRGQQVTLSCSPISGHRSVSWYQQTPGQGLQFLFEYFSETQRNKGNFPGRFSGRQFSNSRSEMNVSTLELGDSALYLCASSLMPGLTGVDTEAFFGQGTRLTVV.

The chain carries TRBV6-6 and TRBJ2-7; D is unclear. Germline V lookup: CDR1 MNHNY, CDR2 SVGAGI (reference sequence). Trimming shortened V by 6 bases and J by 5 bases, and 11 bases separated the two germline ends. The CDR3 contains 12 residues. CDR3 in DNA: TGTGCCAGCAGACGATTAGAGGACGAGCAGTACTTC. Encoded protein: CASRRLEDEQYF.

This chain connects TRBV27 to TRBJ1-2; TRBD1 aligns across 7 bases. The CDR3 extends over 15 amino acids. CDR1 and CDR2 from the germline V gene are MNHEY and SMNVEV (reference sequence). V was clipped by 4 bases and J by 8 bases; unmatched bases: 13. The CDR3 bases are TGTGCCAGCAGTTCGACCCCGGGACAGACGAACGGCTACACCTTC. This encodes CASSSTPGQTNGYTF.

In this sample, this clone turned up many times. The chain links TRBV9 to TRBJ2-7, with a tentative D call TRBD1 (5 bases). Per germline, CDR1 SGDLS and CDR2 YYNGEE. The CDR3 extends over 13 amino acids. The V gene lost 0 bases and the J gene lost 7 bases, with 11 bases spanning the gap. In DNA, the CDR3 is TGTGCCAGCAGCGTAGGCAGGGCGGAAGAGCAGTACTTC. Its protein is CASSVGRAEEQYF.

This clone has more than one count but fewer than ten. This chain connects TRBV29-1 to TRBJ2-7, with 9 bases matching TRBD2. The CDR3 extends over 15 amino acids. V gave up 4 bases and J gave up 2 bases; unmatched junction bases: 9. Germline assignment: CDR1 SQVTM and CDR2 ANQGSEA. CDR3 nucleotide sequence: TGCAGCGTTGGGGGGAATAGCGGGAGAGCCTACGAGCAGTACTTC. Protein product: CSVGGNSGRAYEQYF.

The gene calls are TRBV27 and TRBJ2-3, with D maybe TRBD2 (5 bases). CDR1 MNHEY and CDR2 SMNVEV come from the germline V gene (reference sequence). V was shortened by 2 bases and J by 7 bases, with 10 bases between the two germline ends. The CDR3 covers 13 residues. DNA for the CDR3: TGTGCCAGCAGTTTAATGCCCGGGAATACGCAGTATTTT. Its translation: CASSLMPGNTQYF.

This clone has only a few counts. V usage is TRBV11-2 and J usage is TRBJ1-1; D possibly corresponds to TRBD1 (5 bases). V lost 1 base and J 3 bases, leaving 18 bases between the germline ends. The CDR3 loop spans 17 amino acids. In germline, CDR1 is SGHAT, CDR2 FQNNGV. This CDR3 is CASSLGGGSGIYTEAFF. CDR3 coding DNA: TGTGCCAGCAGCTTAGGTGGTGGGTCAGGGATTTACACTGAAGCTTTCTTT.

The rearrangement joins TRBV4-1 to TRBJ2-5; the match to TRBD1 covers 7 bases. J lost 0 bases, V lost 1 base, and 8 bases had no gene match. This CDR3 has 17 amino acids. The V gene's germline CDR1 is MGHRA and CDR2 YSYEKL. In nucleotides, the CDR3 is TGCGCCAGCAGCCAAGGTTCAGCCAGGGGGTACCAAGAGACCCAGTACTTC. It specifies CASSQGSARGYQETQYF.

This chain connects TRBV27 to TRBJ2-7; 7 nucleotides match TRBD1. The CDR3 spans 13 residues. J was trimmed by 9 bases and V by 6 bases; bases with no gene match: 11. Per the germline V gene, CDR1 is MNHEY and CDR2 is SMNVEV (reference sequence). CDR3 bases: TGTGCCAGCAGGAACGGACAGGCCGCGAGGCAGTACTTC. Translation gives CASRNGQAARQYF.

The rearrangement uses TRBV11-2 and TRBJ2-1; TRBD2 agrees at 7 bases. Germline values: CDR1 SGHAT, CDR2 FQNNGV. The CDR3 sequence is 15 residues long. Germline trimming cut 0 bases from V and 12 bases from J; bases unmatched to any gene: 11. The CDR3 region has the DNA TGTGCCAGCAGCTTAGACGGACTAGGAGAAGACGGGCAGTTCTTC. Amino acids: CASSLDGLGEDGQFF.